The 13 T cell receptor beta chains below all came from one sample that was sequenced in a study of prognosis after radiotherapy for stage I lung cancer (dated by TCRdb to about 2021). Sequencer: Illumina HiSeq 3000. Two rounds of multiplex PCR on genomic DNA were used to amplify the TCR beta CDR3 region. The first PCR round used primers specific to each TRBV and TRBJ gene, with sequences filed in Chinese patent CN105087789A. The public reads were run again by TCRdb, first through fastp at Q25 and then through MiXCR, and only productive beta chains were kept. Each CDR3 protein gets just one entry, which takes the most common genes and DNA from the rows behind it. The sample table holds about 9,000 distinct CDR3 sequences, of which roughly 60% were seen once. Together, the top ten hold about 20% of the sample. Sequencing was performed on PBMCs, taken before or after stereotactic body radiation therapy (not recorded which). The receptor source for this set is a donor aged 50 or older with non-small cell lung cancer.

By proportion, this clonotype is medium-sized. The chain combines TRBV24-1 with TRBJ2-3, with D possibly TRBD1 on 6 matching bases. From germline, CDR1 is KGHDR and CDR2 SFDVKD. The CDR3 loop spans 16 amino acids. V lost 0 bases, J lost 3 bases, and 12 bases lay in between. CDR3 sequence reads: CATSDLTGKGTDTQYF. The CDR3 coding sequence is TGTGCCACCAGTGATTTGACAGGGAAGGGGACAGATACGCAGTATTTT.

This clonotype was seen only once. This chain links TRBV12-3 or TRBV12-4 with TRBJ2-1; 9 nucleotides align to TRBD1. V dropped 6 bases and J dropped 6; count of bases not matched to a gene: 6. This CDR3 spans 14 amino acids. This CDR3 is CASSPVTGGNEQFF. DNA for the CDR3: TGTGCCAGCAGCCCCGTGACAGGGGGCAATGAGCAGTTCTTC.

About this clonotype: A far larger clone lies a single base away; this is likely a read error. The chain has TRBV6-4 and TRBJ2-1; 9 bases line up with TRBD2. This CDR3 region has 16 residues. After removal of 5 bases from V and 8 bases from J, the junction contained 13 bases not matched to a gene. Germline CDR1 reads MRHNA; CDR2 reads SNTAGT. CDR3 amino acids: CASSRTSVRALDEQFF. CDR3 sequence (DNA): TGTGCCAGCAGTAGGACTAGCGTGAGGGCCCTCGATGAGCAGTTCTTC.

The genes are TRBV5-1 and TRBJ1-4; tentatively, D is TRBD1 (6 bases). The CDR3 runs to 13 residues. V shed 4 bases and J shed 6 bases, with 10 bases lying between them. Germline V gene data show CDR1 as SGHRS and CDR2 as YFSETQ. The CDR3 loop reads CASSGGGDEKLFF. The CDR3 nucleotides are TGCGCCAGCAGCGGAGGGGGTGATGAAAAACTGTTTTTT.

Turning to this clonotype: One base separates it from a far larger clone, so it is likely a read error. The chain uses TRBV6-9 and TRBJ2-3; D call uncertain. This CDR3 is built from 13 residues. The germline V gene has CDR1 MNHGY and CDR2 SVAAGI. V was clipped by 6 bases and J by 2 bases, with 9 bases between them. CDR3 coding DNA: TGTGCCAGCAGCCTGGAACTCACAGATACGCAGTATTTT. Its protein is CASSLELTDTQYF.

This clonotype is medium-sized within its sample. The V gene is TRBV20-1, the J gene TRBJ1-1, with D perhaps matching TRBD1 (5 bases). The CDR3 has 13 residues. V was clipped by 2 bases and J by 4 bases, with 11 bases between them. Germline V gives CDR1 DFQATT, CDR2 SNEGSKA (reference sequence). CDR3 in DNA: TGCAGTGCTAGAAGGACACGGGGCACTGAAGCTTTCTTT. It codes for CSARRTRGTEAFF.

Concerning this clonotype itself: An end of the junction does not agree with germline; a read error may underlie this. J is TRBJ2-3 and V is TRBV6-2 or TRBV6-3; 13 positions agree with TRBD2. The germline CDR1 and CDR2 sequences are MNHEY and SVGEGT. The CDR3 is 17 amino acids. CDR3 nucleotide sequence: TGTGCCAACAGTTCCCGTGGACTAGCGGGAGTCACAGATACGCAGTATTTT. It codes for CANSSRGLAGVTDTQYF.

The chain joins TRBV6-1 to TRBJ2-7; 11 positions match TRBD1. The CDR3 runs 14 residues. V shed 4 bases and J 3 bases; nucleotides not matched to a gene: 2. Looked up from germline, CDR1 is MNHNS and CDR2 is SASEGT. For the CDR3, the DNA is TGTGCCAGCAGTGCCGGGACAGGGGGCTACGAGCAGTACTTC. Its protein product is CASSAGTGGYEQYF.

This clonotype has ten or more counts. The chain recombines TRBV18 with TRBJ1-5, with no clear D. The CDR3 sequence is 17 residues long. V lost 6 bases and J 4 bases, leaving 22 bases between the germline ends. Germline V lookup: CDR1 KGHSH, CDR2 LQKENI. CDR3 in DNA: TGTGCCAGCTCGCGATCCACGGCTTGGACGGAAAATCAGCCCCAGCATTTT. Translation: CASSRSTAWTENQPQHF. The whole variable domain, remainder taken from reference TRBV18 and TRBJ1-5, is NAGVMQNPRHLVRRRGQEARLRCSPMKGHSHVYWYRQLPEEGLKFMVYLQKENIIDESGMPKERFSAEFPKEGPSILRIQQVVRGDSAAYFCASSRSTAWTENQPQHFGDGTRLSIL.

By its share, this clonotype is medium-sized (0.01 to 0.1%). The chain couples TRBV30 to TRBJ1-1; weak D call: TRBD1 (5 bases). V was cut by 0 bases and J by 2 bases, with 16 bases left in between. This CDR3 region has 16 residues. Per the germline V gene, CDR1 is GTSNPN and CDR2 is SVGIG (reference sequence). The CDR3 bases are TGTGCCTGGAGTGTACGGGAGACAGCCCTCAACACTGAAGCTTTCTTT. Protein: CAWSVRETALNTEAFF.

The chain uses TRBV6-1 and TRBJ2-7, with D hard to call. The CDR3 totals 15 residues. V was trimmed by 3 bases and J by 3 bases, leaving 15 bases between them. Germline-derived CDR1 and CDR2 are MNHNS and SASEGT. CDR3 sequence (DNA): TGTGCCAGCAGTGATCAGGCGATGCCTAACTACGAGCAGTACTTC. Amino acids: CASSDQAMPNYEQYF.

The chain couples TRBV28 to TRBJ1-6; no clear D gene. Germline assignment: CDR1 MDHEN and CDR2 SYDVKM. Trimming removed 3 bases from V and 14 bases from J, with 11 bases in between. The CDR3 runs to 12 residues. The CDR3 DNA follows: TGTGCCAGCAGTTTTGGGGAGTTAACCCTCCACTTT. This codes for CASSFGELTLHF.

The chain employs TRBV7-2 and TRBJ1-3; tentative D call: TRBD1 (6 bases). The V gene lost 2 bases and the J gene lost 5 bases, with 16 bases spanning the gap. Germline V gene sequence: CDR1 SGHTA, CDR2 FQGNSA. The CDR3 covers 16 residues. Here the CDR3 reads CTSSLRYRDYRNTIYF. The CDR3 nucleotides are TGTACCAGCAGCTTAAGATACAGGGACTACCGAAACACCATATATTTT.